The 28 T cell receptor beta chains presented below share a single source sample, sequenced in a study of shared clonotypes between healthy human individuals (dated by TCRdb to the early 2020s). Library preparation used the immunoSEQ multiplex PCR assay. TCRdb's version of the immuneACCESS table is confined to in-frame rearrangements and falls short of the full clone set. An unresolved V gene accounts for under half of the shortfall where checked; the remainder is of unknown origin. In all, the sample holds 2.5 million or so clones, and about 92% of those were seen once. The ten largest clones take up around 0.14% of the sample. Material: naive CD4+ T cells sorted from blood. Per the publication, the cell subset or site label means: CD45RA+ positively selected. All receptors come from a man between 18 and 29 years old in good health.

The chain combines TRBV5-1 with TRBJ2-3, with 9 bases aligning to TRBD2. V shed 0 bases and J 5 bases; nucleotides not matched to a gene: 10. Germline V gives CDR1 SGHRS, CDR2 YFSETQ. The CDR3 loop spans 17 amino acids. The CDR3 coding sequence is TGCGCCAGCAGCTTGGATCCGGGCGGGGGGGCCGGAGATACGCAGTATTTT. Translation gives CASSLDPGGGAGDTQYF.

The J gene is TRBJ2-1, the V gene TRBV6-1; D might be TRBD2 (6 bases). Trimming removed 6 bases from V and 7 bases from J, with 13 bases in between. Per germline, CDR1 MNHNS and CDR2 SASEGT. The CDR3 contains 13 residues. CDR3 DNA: TGTGCCAGCAGACGGGGGACTGAGAATGAGCAGTTCTTC. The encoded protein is CASRRGTENEQFF.

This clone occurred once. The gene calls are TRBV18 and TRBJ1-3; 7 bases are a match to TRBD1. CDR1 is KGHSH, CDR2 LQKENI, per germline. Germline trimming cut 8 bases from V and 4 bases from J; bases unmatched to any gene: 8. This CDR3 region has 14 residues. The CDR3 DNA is TGTGCCAGCCGACAGGGCCCCGAAGGAAACACCATATATTTT. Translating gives CASRQGPEGNTIYF.

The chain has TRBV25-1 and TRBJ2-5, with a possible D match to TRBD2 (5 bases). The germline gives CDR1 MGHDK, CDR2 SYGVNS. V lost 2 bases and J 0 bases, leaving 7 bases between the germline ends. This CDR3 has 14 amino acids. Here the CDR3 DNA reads TGTGCCAGCAGTGAAAGGGAGTACCAAGAGACCCAGTACTTC. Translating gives CASSEREYQETQYF.

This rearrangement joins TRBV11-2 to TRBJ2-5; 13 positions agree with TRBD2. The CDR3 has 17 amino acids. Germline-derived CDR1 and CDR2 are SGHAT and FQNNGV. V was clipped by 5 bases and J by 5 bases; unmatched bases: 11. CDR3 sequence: CASSPSRLAGGGETQYF. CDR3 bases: TGTGCCAGCAGCCCCTCTAGACTAGCGGGAGGCGGGGAGACCCAGTACTTC. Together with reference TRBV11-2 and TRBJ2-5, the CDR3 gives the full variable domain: EAGVAQSPRYKIIEKRQSVAFWCNPISGHATLYWYQQILGQGPKLLIQFQNNGVVDDSQLPKDRFSAERLKGVDSTLKIQPAKLEDSAVYLCASSPSRLAGGGETQYFGPGTRLLVL.

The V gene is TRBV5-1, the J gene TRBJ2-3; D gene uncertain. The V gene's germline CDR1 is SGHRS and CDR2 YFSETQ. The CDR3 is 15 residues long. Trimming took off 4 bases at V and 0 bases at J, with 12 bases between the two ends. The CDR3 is CASSTDRISTDTQYF. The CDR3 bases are TGCGCCAGCAGCACGGACCGAATAAGCACAGATACGCAGTATTTT. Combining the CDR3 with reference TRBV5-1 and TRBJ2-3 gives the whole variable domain KAGVTQTPRYLIKTRGQQVTLSCSPISGHRSVSWYQQTPGQGLQFLFEYFSETQRNKGNFPGRFSGRQFSNSRSEMNVSTLELGDSALYLCASSTDRISTDTQYFGPGTRLTVL.

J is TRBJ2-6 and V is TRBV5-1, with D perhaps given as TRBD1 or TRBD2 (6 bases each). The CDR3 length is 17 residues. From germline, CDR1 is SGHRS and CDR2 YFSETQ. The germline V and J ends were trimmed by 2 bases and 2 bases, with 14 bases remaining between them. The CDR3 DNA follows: TGCGCCAGCAGCTTCGGGGGCGGGGCAGCTGGGGCCAACGTCCTGACTTTC. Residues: CASSFGGGAAGANVLTF.

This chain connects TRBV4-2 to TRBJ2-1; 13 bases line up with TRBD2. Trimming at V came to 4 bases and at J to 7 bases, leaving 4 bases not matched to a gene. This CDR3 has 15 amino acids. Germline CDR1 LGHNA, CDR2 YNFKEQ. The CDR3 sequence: CASSPTSGGANEQFF. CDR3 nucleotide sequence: TGTGCCAGCAGCCCAACTAGCGGGGGGGCAAATGAGCAGTTCTTC.

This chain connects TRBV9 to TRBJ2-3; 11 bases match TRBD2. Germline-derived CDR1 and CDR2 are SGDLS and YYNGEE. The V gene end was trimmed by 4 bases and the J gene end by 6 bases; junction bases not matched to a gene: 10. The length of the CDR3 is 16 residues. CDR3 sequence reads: CASSPRGGLAEDTQYF. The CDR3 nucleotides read TGTGCCAGCAGCCCGCGAGGGGGACTAGCGGAGGATACGCAGTATTTT.

CDR3 region: CASSAITGGRNEQFF. The CDR3 DNA follows: TGTGCCAGCAGCGCGATAACGGGGGGGCGGAATGAGCAGTTCTTC. V gene TRBV5-4 combines with J gene TRBJ2-1, with TRBD2 matching over 8 bases. CDR3 length: 15 residues. After removal of 4 bases from V and 7 bases from J, the junction contained 10 bases not matched to a gene. Germline CDR1 SGHNT, CDR2 YYREEE (reference sequence).

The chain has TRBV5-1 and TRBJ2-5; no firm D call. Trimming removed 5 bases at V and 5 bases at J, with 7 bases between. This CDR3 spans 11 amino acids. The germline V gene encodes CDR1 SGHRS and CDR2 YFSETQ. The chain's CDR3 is CASRSSETQYF. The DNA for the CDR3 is TGCGCCAGCAGGTCCTCGGAGACCCAGTACTTC.

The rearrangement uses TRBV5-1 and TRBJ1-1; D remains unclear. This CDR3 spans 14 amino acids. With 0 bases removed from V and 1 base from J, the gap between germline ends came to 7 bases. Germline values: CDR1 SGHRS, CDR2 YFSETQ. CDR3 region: CASSLASSNTEAFF. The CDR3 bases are TGCGCCAGCAGCTTGGCATCCTCGAACACTGAAGCTTTCTTT.

The CDR3 sequence is CASSEPPVGRGTDTQYF. CDR3 DNA sequence: TGTGCCAGCAGTGAACCCCCGGTTGGCAGGGGGACAGATACGCAGTATTTT. This chain links TRBV25-1 with TRBJ2-3; 7 bases agree with TRBD1. The V gene's germline CDR1 is MGHDK and CDR2 SYGVNS. The CDR3 is made up of 17 amino acids. With 2 bases clipped from V and 3 bases from J, the junction kept 11 bases outside the gene matches.

This CDR3 is CASSLGQGQPQHF. For the CDR3, the DNA is TGTGCCAGCTCACTGGGACAGGGCCAGCCCCAGCATTTT. The V gene is TRBV18, the J gene TRBJ1-5, with 9 positions matching TRBD1. Per the germline V gene, CDR1 is KGHSH and CDR2 is LQKENI. There are 13 residues in the CDR3. V dropped 4 bases and J dropped 7; count of bases not matched to a gene: 2.

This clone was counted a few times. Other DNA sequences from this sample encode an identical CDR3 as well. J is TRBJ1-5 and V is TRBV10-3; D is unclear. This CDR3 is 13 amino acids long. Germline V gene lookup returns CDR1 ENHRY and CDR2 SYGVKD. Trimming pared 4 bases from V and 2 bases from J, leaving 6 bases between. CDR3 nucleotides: TGTGCCATCAGTGCCGGGGGCAATCAGCCCCAGCATTTT. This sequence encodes CAISAGGNQPQHF.

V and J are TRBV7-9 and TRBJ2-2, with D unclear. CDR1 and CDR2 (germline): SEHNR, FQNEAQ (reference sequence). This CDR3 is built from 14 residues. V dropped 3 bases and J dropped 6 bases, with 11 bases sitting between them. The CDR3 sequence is CASSLSGKAGELFF. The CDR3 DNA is TGTGCCAGCAGCTTGTCAGGCAAGGCCGGGGAGCTGTTTTTT. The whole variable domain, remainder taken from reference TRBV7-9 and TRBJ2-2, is DTGVSQNPRHKITKRGQNVTFRCDPISEHNRLYWYRQTLGQGPEFLTYFQNEAQLEKSRLLSDRFSAERPKGSFSTLEIQRTEQGDSAMYLCASSLSGKAGELFFGEGSRLTVL.

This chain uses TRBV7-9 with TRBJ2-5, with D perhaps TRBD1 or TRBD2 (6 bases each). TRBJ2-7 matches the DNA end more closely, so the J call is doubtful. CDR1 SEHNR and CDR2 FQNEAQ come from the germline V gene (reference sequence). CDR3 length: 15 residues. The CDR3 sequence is CASSMSSGASDEQYF. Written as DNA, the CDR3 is TGTGCCAGCAGCATGTCTTCGGGGGCTTCGGACGAGCAGTACTTC.

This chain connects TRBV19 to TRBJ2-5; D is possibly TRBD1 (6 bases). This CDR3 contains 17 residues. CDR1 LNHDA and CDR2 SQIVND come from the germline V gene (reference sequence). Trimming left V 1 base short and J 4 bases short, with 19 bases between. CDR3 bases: TGTGCCAGTAGTATAGGGGGGCTCGGTAGGGCTGGAGAGACCCAGTACTTC. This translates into CASSIGGLGRAGETQYF.

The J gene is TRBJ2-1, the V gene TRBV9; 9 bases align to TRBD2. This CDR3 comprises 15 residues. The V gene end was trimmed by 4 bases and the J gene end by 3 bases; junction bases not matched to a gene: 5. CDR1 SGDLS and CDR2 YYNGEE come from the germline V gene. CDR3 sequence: CASSQRGDSYNEQFF. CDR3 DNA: TGTGCCAGCAGCCAGCGGGGGGACAGCTACAATGAGCAGTTCTTC.

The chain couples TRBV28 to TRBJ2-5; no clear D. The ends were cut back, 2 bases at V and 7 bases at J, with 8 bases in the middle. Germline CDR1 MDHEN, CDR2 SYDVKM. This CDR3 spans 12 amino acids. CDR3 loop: CASSLPAGTQYF. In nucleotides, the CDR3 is TGTGCCAGCAGTTTACCAGCTGGGACCCAGTACTTC. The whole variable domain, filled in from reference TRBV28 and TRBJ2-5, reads DVKVTQSSRYLVKRTGEKVFLECVQDMDHENMFWYRQDPGLGLRLIYFSYDVKMKEKGDIPEGYSVSREKKERFSLILESASTNQTSMYLCASSLPAGTQYFGPGTRLLVL.

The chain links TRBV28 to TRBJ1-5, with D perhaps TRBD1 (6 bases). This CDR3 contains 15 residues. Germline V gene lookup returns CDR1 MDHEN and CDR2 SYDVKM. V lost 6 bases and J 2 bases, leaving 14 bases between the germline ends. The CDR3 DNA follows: TGTGCCAGCAGCTTACAGGGAGGACGCAATCAGCCCCAGCATTTT. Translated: CASSLQGGRNQPQHF.

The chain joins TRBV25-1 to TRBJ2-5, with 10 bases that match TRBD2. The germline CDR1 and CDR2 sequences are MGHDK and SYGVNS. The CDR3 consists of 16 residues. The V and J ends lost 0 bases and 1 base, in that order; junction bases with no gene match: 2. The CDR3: CASSEYSGRAQETQYF. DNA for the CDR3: TGTGCCAGCAGTGAATACAGCGGGAGGGCCCAAGAGACCCAGTACTTC.

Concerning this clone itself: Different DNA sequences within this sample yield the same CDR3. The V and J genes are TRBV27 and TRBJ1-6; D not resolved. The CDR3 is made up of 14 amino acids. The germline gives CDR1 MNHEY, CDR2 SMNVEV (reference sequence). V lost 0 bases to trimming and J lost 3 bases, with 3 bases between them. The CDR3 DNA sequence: TGTGCCAGCAGTTTATCGGGCTATAATTCACCCCTCCACTTT. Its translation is CASSLSGYNSPLHF.

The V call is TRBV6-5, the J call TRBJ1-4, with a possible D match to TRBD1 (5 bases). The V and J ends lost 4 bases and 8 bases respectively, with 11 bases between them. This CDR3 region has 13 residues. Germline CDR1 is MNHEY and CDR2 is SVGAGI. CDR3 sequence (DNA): TGTGCCAGCAGTTCCGACAGATTGGAAAAACTGTTTTTT. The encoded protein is CASSSDRLEKLFF.

CDR3 bases: TGTGCCAGCAGTTTTCGGTTTGGTCGGGGTAGAGAAACCGAGCAGTACTTC. Its translation: CASSFRFGRGRETEQYF. The chain is built from TRBV28 and TRBJ2-7, with D possibly being TRBD2 (5 bases). Germline CDR1 MDHEN, CDR2 SYDVKM. The CDR3 is 17 amino acids. V was pared by 3 bases and J by 6 bases, with 24 bases between.

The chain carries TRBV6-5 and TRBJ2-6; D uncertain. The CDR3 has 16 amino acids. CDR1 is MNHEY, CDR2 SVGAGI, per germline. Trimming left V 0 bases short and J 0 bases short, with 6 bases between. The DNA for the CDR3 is TGTGCCAGCAGTTACTCCGGGCTCTCTGGGGCCAACGTCCTGACTTTC. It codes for CASSYSGLSGANVLTF.

CDR3 sequence: CASSLRAGVTDTQYF. CDR3 sequence (DNA): TGTGCCAGCAGCTTAAGAGCGGGAGTGACAGATACGCAGTATTTT. V usage is TRBV11-3 and J usage is TRBJ2-3; TRBD2 agrees at 8 bases. Germline CDR1 and CDR2: SGHNT and YENEEA. The V gene end was trimmed by 2 bases and the J gene end by 3 bases; junction bases not matched to a gene: 4. The CDR3 runs 15 residues.

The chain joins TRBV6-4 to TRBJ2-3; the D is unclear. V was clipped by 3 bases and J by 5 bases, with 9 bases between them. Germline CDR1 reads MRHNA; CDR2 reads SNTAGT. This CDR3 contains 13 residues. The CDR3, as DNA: TGTGCCAGCAGTGAAACGGAACTAGATACGCAGTATTTT. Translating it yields CASSETELDTQYF.